These 29 T cell receptor beta chains originate from one sample sequenced in a study of response to subunit inactivated influenza vaccine. TCRdb re-called the RT-PCR reads with MiXCR, one entry per CDR3 protein. Counted here are around 520,000 distinct CDR3 sequences, about 25% occurring once; the ten biggest clones make up less than 2.5%. Source: CD4+ T cells sorted from PBMCs, taken around 5 days after vaccination. The receptors shown here come from a man aged 45 to 65 who received an inactivated influenza vaccine.

This clonotype has only a few counts. One end of the junction varies from germline; a read error may be responsible. This rearrangement joins TRBV5-1 to TRBJ2-7; TRBD1 might be the D (5 bases). There are 14 residues in the CDR3. Germline V gene lookup returns CDR1 SGHRS and CDR2 YFSETQ. The CDR3 nucleotides are TGTGCCAGCAGTTTCGGCGACAGCTCCTACGAGCAGTACTTC. Its protein product is CASSFGDSSYEQYF.

This chain links TRBV4-1 with TRBJ2-1; TRBD2 matches 7 bases. This CDR3 spans 17 amino acids. Germline V CDR1 and CDR2: MGHRA, YSYEKL. After removal of 0 bases from V and 6 bases from J, the junction contained 11 bases not matched to a gene. CDR3 DNA: TGCGCCAGCAGCCAAGATCTTGCGGGAGCCCCCTTCAATGAGCAGTTCTTC. Encoded protein: CASSQDLAGAPFNEQFF.

The J gene is TRBJ2-5, the V gene TRBV6-2 or TRBV6-3; 8 bases map to TRBD1. This CDR3 is 13 amino acids long. The germline V gene encodes CDR1 MNHEY and CDR2 SVGEGT. With 11 bases clipped from V and 1 base from J, the junction kept 6 bases outside the gene matches. This CDR3 reads CAGTDRAQETQYF. The DNA for the CDR3 is TGTGCCGGTACGGACAGGGCCCAAGAGACCCAGTACTTC.

The J gene is TRBJ1-5, the V gene TRBV5-1; no firm D call. The length of the CDR3 is 15 residues. In germline, CDR1 is SGHRS, CDR2 YFSETQ. Trimming removed 0 bases from V and 2 bases from J, with 9 bases in between. The CDR3: CASSLAGMGNQPQHF. In nucleotides, the CDR3 is TGCGCCAGCAGCTTGGCCGGGATGGGCAATCAGCCCCAGCATTTT.

The rearrangement links TRBV7-8 to TRBJ2-5, with a weak D call TRBD1 (6 bases). The V end was cut by 6 bases, the J end by 0 bases, with 11 bases between. CDR3 size: 14 residues. Germline CDR1 and CDR2: SGHVS and FQNEAQ. The CDR3 is CASRPRGYQETQYF. Written as DNA, the CDR3 is TGTGCCAGCAGGCCGAGGGGGTACCAAGAGACCCAGTACTTC.

This clonotype was observed a handful of times. This sequence joins TRBV7-2 and TRBJ2-7, with 11 bases aligning to TRBD2. CDR1 is SGHTA and CDR2 is FQGNSA in the germline V gene. J gave up 6 bases and V 5 bases, and 6 bases lay outside the gene matches. This CDR3 contains 14 residues. The CDR3 DNA reads TGTGCCAGCAGCCGGACTAGCGGGCTGTTCGAGCAGTACTTC. This gives the protein CASSRTSGLFEQYF.

This clonotype has a handful of counts. This rearrangement joins TRBV12-3 or TRBV12-4 to TRBJ2-7; TRBD2 agrees at 7 bases. The V segment lost 6 bases and the J segment 1 base; nucleotides outside the gene matches: 12. This CDR3 spans 16 amino acids. CDR3 protein: CASSHPGLSGSYEQYF. In DNA form, the CDR3 reads TGTGCCAGCAGCCATCCGGGACTAAGTGGGTCCTACGAGCAGTACTTC.

The chain couples TRBV28 to TRBJ2-1, with 7 bases fitting TRBD2. The CDR3 runs to 14 residues. Losses at the gene ends were 8 bases for V and 6 bases for J; bases not matched to a gene: 10. The germline gives CDR1 MDHEN, CDR2 SYDVKM. The CDR3 loop is CASSRRAGANEQFF. The CDR3 DNA sequence: TGTGCCAGCTCTCGCCGCGCGGGAGCCAATGAGCAGTTCTTC.

The chain has TRBV20-1 and TRBJ2-2; weak D call: TRBD2 (6 bases). This CDR3 has 15 amino acids. V lost 3 bases and J lost 5, with 16 bases in between. Per germline, CDR1 DFQATT and CDR2 SNEGSKA (reference sequence). CDR3 loop: CSARVGGWDTGELFF. DNA for the CDR3: TGCAGTGCTAGGGTCGGAGGGTGGGATACCGGGGAGCTGTTTTTT.

V and J are TRBV20-1 and TRBJ2-3; 9 nucleotides align to TRBD2. The ends lost 2 bases at V and 3 bases at J; junction bases unmatched: 6. The CDR3 sequence is 15 residues long. Germline lookup yields CDR1 DFQATT and CDR2 SNEGSKA (reference sequence). The CDR3 coding sequence is TGCAGTGCTAGATCATCTAGCGGGATAACAGATACGCAGTATTTT. Translation gives CSARSSSGITDTQYF.

This chain connects TRBV12-3 or TRBV12-4 to TRBJ2-2, with unresolved D. V dropped 6 bases and J dropped 0 bases, with 11 bases sitting between them. This CDR3 contains 15 residues. Written as DNA, the CDR3 is TGTGCCAGCAGGCCCGGATCCGCGAACACCGGGGAGCTGTTTTTT. Its protein product is CASRPGSANTGELFF.

J is TRBJ2-1 and V is TRBV25-1, with TRBD2 identical over 7 bases. V gave up 6 bases and J gave up 1 base; unmatched junction bases: 6. The CDR3 loop spans 15 amino acids. The germline CDR1 and CDR2 sequences are MGHDK and SYGVNS. In DNA form, the CDR3 reads TGTGCCAGCAGGGGGGAGGGAGCTTCCTACAATGAGCAGTTCTTC. Protein sequence: CASRGEGASYNEQFF.

There are a few counts of this clonotype. J is TRBJ2-1 and V is TRBV5-1; 7 bases map to TRBD2. The CDR3 extends over 14 amino acids. CDR1 is SGHRS and CDR2 is YFSETQ in the germline V gene. Germline trimming cut 7 bases from V and 7 bases from J; bases unmatched to any gene: 11. The CDR3 spells CASRMDTGRNEQFF. CDR3 sequence (DNA): TGCGCCAGCCGCATGGACACCGGGAGGAATGAGCAGTTCTTC.

Many counts were recorded for this clonotype. The chain couples TRBV7-2 to TRBJ2-2, with D perhaps matching TRBD1 (6 bases). The CDR3 runs 13 residues. V shed 5 bases and J shed 5 bases, with 9 bases lying between them. Germline V gene data show CDR1 as SGHTA and CDR2 as FQGNSA. In DNA, the CDR3 is TGTGCCAGCAGCCCCCAGGGGACCGGGGAGCTGTTTTTT. This gives the protein CASSPQGTGELFF.

This clonotype has only a few counts. The rearrangement links TRBV11-2 to TRBJ2-2; 9 positions match TRBD2. The CDR3 extends over 19 amino acids. Per germline, CDR1 SGHAT and CDR2 FQNNGV. V lost 2 bases to trimming and J lost 6 bases; unmatched junction nucleotides: 16. CDR3: CASSLISRAGGPSAGELFF. The CDR3 nucleotides read TGTGCCAGCAGCTTAATTTCACGGGCGGGAGGGCCCTCGGCCGGGGAGCTGTTTTTT.

Only a few counts were recorded for this clonotype. This chain connects TRBV7-2 to TRBJ2-1, with D uncertain. Germline V gives CDR1 SGHTA, CDR2 FQGNSA. The ends were cut back, 4 bases at V and 3 bases at J, with 10 bases in the middle. This CDR3 is 14 amino acids long. The DNA for the CDR3 is TGTGCCAGCAGCTCGGAAGTAATCTACAATGAGCAGTTCTTC. It is translated as CASSSEVIYNEQFF.

The chain couples TRBV7-2 to TRBJ1-3, with 11 bases matching TRBD1. The germline gives CDR1 SGHTA, CDR2 FQGNSA. J was trimmed by 2 bases and V by 4 bases; bases with no gene match: 1. The CDR3 sequence is 15 residues long. The CDR3 DNA follows: TGTGCCAGCAGCTGGGGACAGGGGGCTGGAAACACCATATATTTT. Its protein product is CASSWGQGAGNTIYF.

The chain uses TRBV20-1 and TRBJ1-6; TRBD1 matches 9 bases. V dropped 0 bases and J dropped 7; count of bases not matched to a gene: 7. The CDR3 is 16 amino acids. Germline V lookup: CDR1 DFQATT, CDR2 SNEGSKA (reference sequence). This chain's CDR3 is CSARDLPQGANSPLHF. The DNA of the CDR3 is TGCAGTGCTAGAGACCTACCACAGGGGGCAAATTCACCCCTCCACTTT.

The chain employs TRBV29-1 and TRBJ2-3, with 7 positions matching TRBD2. Per germline, CDR1 SQVTM and CDR2 ANQGSEA. CDR3 length equals 14 residues. The V segment lost 6 bases and the J segment 1 base; nucleotides outside the gene matches: 7. CDR3 nucleotide sequence: TGCAGCGTCGTGAGGGCGGGGGGCACAGATACGCAGTATTTT. This codes for CSVVRAGGTDTQYF.

The V gene is TRBV15, the J gene TRBJ2-3, with unresolved D. Germline CDR1 and CDR2: LNHNV and YYDKDF (reference sequence). CDR3 size: 15 residues. Trimming cost V 2 bases and J 3 bases, with 12 bases left between them. In nucleotides, the CDR3 is TGTGCCACCAGCAGATCGGGCTCAAAAACAGATACGCAGTATTTT. Its translation is CATSRSGSKTDTQYF.

V and J are TRBV5-6 and TRBJ2-3; D possibly matches TRBD1 or TRBD2 (5 bases each). Germline V gene data show CDR1 as SGHDT and CDR2 as YYEEEE. The CDR3 length is 15 residues. V was trimmed by 5 bases and J by 4 bases, leaving 17 bases between them. The DNA of the CDR3 is TGTGCCAGCAGAATGCGAACGGGACGCTCAGATACGCAGTATTTT. Protein product: CASRMRTGRSDTQYF.

This rearrangement joins TRBV5-1 to TRBJ2-2, with 7 nucleotides matching TRBD2. The CDR3 sequence is 14 residues long. CDR1 is SGHRS, CDR2 YFSETQ, per germline. Unmatched junction bases numbered 1, after V lost 1 base and J lost 4 bases. Here the CDR3 DNA reads TGCGCCAGCAGCTTGAGCGGGGTCACCGGGGAGCTGTTTTTT. Protein: CASSLSGVTGELFF. The full variable domain, with the rest looked up from reference TRBV5-1 and TRBJ2-2, is KAGVTQTPRYLIKTRGQQVTLSCSPISGHRSVSWYQQTPGQGLQFLFEYFSETQRNKGNFPGRFSGRQFSNSRSEMNVSTLELGDSALYLCASSLSGVTGELFFGEGSRLTVL.

The chain employs TRBV9 and TRBJ1-6; D call uncertain. Germline V gene data show CDR1 as SGDLS and CDR2 as YYNGEE. This CDR3 has 15 amino acids. V lost 0 bases, J lost 8 bases, and 12 bases lay in between. Here the CDR3 reads CASSVGAVLDSPLHF. The CDR3 DNA reads as TGTGCCAGCAGCGTAGGGGCCGTATTAGATTCACCCCTCCACTTT.

This clonotype has more than one count but fewer than ten. The chain links TRBV20-1 to TRBJ2-7; possible D gene TRBD1, 5 bases. In germline, CDR1 is DFQATT, CDR2 SNEGSKA (reference sequence). Trimming stripped 5 bases from V and 1 base from J, with 18 bases between. The CDR3 is 15 residues long. CDR3 sequence: CSADESAGISYEQYF. CDR3 DNA: TGCAGTGCTGATGAATCCGCAGGGATTTCCTACGAGCAGTACTTC.

This clonotype occurred a few times. The chain has TRBV20-1 and TRBJ2-1; D is uncertain. Germline CDR1 and CDR2: DFQATT and SNEGSKA (reference sequence). The CDR3 totals 12 residues. Between the trimmed V and J ends, which lost 5 bases and 5 bases, there was a span of 10 bases. The CDR3 DNA reads TGCAGTGCTTCCGGCTGGGACAATGAGCAGTTCTTC. It translates to CSASGWDNEQFF.

This clonotype was observed a few times. The chain couples TRBV7-2 to TRBJ1-2; TRBD1 agrees at 7 bases. Germline CDR1 is SGHTA and CDR2 is FQGNSA. The CDR3 sequence is 14 residues long. The V segment lost 6 bases and the J segment 2 bases; nucleotides outside the gene matches: 6. CDR3 in DNA: TGTGCCAGCAGGTCCGACAGGGCCAACTATGGCTACACCTTC. Amino acid sequence: CASRSDRANYGYTF.

This clonotype was detected a few times. The chain joins TRBV10-3 to TRBJ2-7, with D tentatively TRBD1 (6 bases). V lost 0 bases and J lost 0, with 12 bases in between. The CDR3 is 16 amino acids. Germline V gene sequence: CDR1 ENHRY, CDR2 SYGVKD. CDR3 coding DNA: TGTGCCATCAGTGAGTCTGGGGGCTGGAGCTCCTACGAGCAGTACTTC. Translation: CAISESGGWSSYEQYF.

The J gene is TRBJ1-1, the V gene TRBV5-1, with no clear D. CDR3 length equals 15 residues. Per the germline V gene, CDR1 is SGHRS and CDR2 is YFSETQ. With 0 bases removed from V and 4 bases from J, the gap between germline ends came to 13 bases. CDR3: CASSLAAGGFTEAFF. The DNA of the CDR3 is TGCGCCAGCAGCTTGGCCGCAGGCGGGTTCACTGAAGCTTTCTTT.

The chain combines TRBV6-1 with TRBJ2-3, with TRBD1 matching over 10 bases. The CDR3 has 15 amino acids. The ends lost 2 bases at V and 3 bases at J; junction bases unmatched: 2. The germline CDR1 and CDR2 sequences are MNHNS and SASEGT. The CDR3 DNA is TGTGCCAGCAGTGAACCGGGACAGGGGACAGATACGCAGTATTTT. This codes for CASSEPGQGTDTQYF.